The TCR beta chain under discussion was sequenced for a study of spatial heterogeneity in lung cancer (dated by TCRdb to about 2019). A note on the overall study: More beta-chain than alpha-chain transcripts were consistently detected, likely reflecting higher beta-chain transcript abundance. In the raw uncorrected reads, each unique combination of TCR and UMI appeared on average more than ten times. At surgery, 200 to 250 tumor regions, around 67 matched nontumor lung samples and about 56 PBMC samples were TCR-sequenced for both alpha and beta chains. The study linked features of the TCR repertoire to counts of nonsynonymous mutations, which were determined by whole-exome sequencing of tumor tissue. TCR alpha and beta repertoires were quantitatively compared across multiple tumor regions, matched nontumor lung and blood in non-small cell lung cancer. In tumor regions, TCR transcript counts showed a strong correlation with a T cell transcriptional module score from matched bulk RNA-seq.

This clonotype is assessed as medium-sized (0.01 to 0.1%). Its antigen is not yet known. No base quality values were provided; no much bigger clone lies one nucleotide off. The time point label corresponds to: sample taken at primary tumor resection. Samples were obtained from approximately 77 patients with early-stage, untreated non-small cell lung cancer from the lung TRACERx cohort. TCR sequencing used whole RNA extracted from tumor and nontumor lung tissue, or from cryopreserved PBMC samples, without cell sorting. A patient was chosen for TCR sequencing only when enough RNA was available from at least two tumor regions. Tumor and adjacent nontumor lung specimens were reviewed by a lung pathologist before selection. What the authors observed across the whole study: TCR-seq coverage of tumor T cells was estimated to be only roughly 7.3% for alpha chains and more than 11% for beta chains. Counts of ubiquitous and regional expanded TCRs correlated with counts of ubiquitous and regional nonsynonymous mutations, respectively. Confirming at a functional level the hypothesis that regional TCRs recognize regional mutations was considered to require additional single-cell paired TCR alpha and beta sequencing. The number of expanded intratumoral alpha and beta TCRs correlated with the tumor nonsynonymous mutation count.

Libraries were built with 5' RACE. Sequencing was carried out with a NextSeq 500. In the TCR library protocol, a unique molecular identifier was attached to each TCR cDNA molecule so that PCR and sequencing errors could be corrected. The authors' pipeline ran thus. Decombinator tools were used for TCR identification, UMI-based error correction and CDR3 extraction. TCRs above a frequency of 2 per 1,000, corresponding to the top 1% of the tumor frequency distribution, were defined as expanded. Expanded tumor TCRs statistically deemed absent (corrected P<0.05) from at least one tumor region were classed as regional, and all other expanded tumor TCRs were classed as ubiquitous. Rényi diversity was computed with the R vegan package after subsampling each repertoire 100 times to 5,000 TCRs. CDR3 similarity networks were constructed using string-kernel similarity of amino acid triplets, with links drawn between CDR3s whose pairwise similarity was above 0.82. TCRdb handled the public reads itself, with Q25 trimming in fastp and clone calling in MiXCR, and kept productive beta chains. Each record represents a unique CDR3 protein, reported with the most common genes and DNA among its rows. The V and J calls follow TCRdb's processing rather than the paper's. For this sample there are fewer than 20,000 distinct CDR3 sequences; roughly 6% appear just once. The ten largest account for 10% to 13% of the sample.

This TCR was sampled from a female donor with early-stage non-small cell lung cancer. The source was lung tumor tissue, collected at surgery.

The nucleotide sequence reads as follows: TGTGCCAGCAGCTCCCCTAGCGGGAGTTACGAGCAGTACTTC. This translates into CASSSPSGSYEQYF. The rearranged chain carries TRBV28 and TRBJ2-7; a stretch of 10 junction bases matches TRBD2. Measured from the cysteine to the phenylalanine, the CDR3 is 14 residues long. The retained sequence is limited to the CDR3, 42 bases, with the frame set at the first base. From the germline V gene, CDR1 is MDHEN and CDR2 is SYDVKM. Ends trimmed: V by 6 bases, J by 4 bases; bases unmatched to a gene: 6.